Below are 6 T cell receptor beta chains sequenced from a single sample in a study of blood T cell repertoires in COVID-19. Sequenced by immunoSEQ multiplex PCR; TCRdb stores in-frame clones only, minus some. The table lists 200,000 to 250,000 clones, under 85% of them singletons, with about 7.8% in the top ten. The sequencing sample was made of peripheral blood. These receptors came from a woman at least 80 years old with COVID-19, enrolled during active disease.

The rearrangement joins TRBV6-5 to TRBJ2-7, with TRBD2 matching over 7 bases. The V segment lost 8 bases and the J segment 3 bases; nucleotides outside the gene matches: 10. The CDR3 length is 14 residues. CDR1 MNHEY and CDR2 SVGAGI come from the germline V gene. CDR3 DNA sequence: TGTGCCAGCGGGGGGGGGACTTTGCTCTACGAGCAGTACTTC. This translates into CASGGGTLLYEQYF.

The chain has TRBV6-6 and TRBJ2-5; 12 bases map to TRBD2. Germline loops: CDR1 MNHNY, CDR2 SVGAGI (reference sequence). Unmatched junction bases numbered 5, after V lost 4 bases and J lost 5 bases. This CDR3 spans 15 amino acids. The CDR3 sequence: CASSSSGGGPETQYF. CDR3 DNA sequence: TGTGCCAGCAGTTCTAGCGGGGGGGGGCCGGAGACCCAGTACTTC.

The V call is TRBV18, the J call TRBJ2-7; D is uncertain. The CDR3 runs 12 residues. The V and J ends lost 8 bases and 4 bases respectively, with 12 bases between them. CDR1 and CDR2 from the germline V gene are KGHSH and LQKENI. CDR3 in DNA: TGTGCCAGCAGCAACGGTTATTACGAGCAGTACTTC. It encodes CASSNGYYEQYF.

The chain is built from TRBV6-1 and TRBJ1-1; D ambiguous. The CDR3 length is 16 residues. V was pared by 2 bases and J by 1 base, with 14 bases between. Germline lookup yields CDR1 MNHNS and CDR2 SASEGT. The CDR3 reads CASSELGVPTNTEAFF. The CDR3 coding sequence is TGTGCCAGCAGTGAACTCGGGGTACCTACGAACACTGAAGCTTTCTTT.

The chain is built from TRBV12-3 or TRBV12-4 and TRBJ1-1; no clear D. V lost 5 bases and J lost 3, with 4 bases in between. The CDR3 runs 11 residues. The chain's CDR3 is CASSRDTEAFF. In DNA form, the CDR3 reads TGTGCCAGCAGTCGGGACACTGAAGCTTTCTTT.

The J gene is TRBJ2-2, the V gene TRBV28, with 7 bases fitting TRBD2. V gave up 6 bases and J gave up 6 bases; unmatched junction bases: 10. CDR1 and CDR2 (germline): MDHEN, SYDVKM. This CDR3 has 15 amino acids. DNA for the CDR3: TGTGCCAGCAGGTTAGAAGGACTAGTTTCCGGGGAGCTGTTTTTT. Amino acids: CASRLEGLVSGELFF. The full variable domain, rest sourced from reference TRBV28 and TRBJ2-2, is DVKVTQSSRYLVKRTGEKVFLECVQDMDHENMFWYRQDPGLGLRLIYFSYDVKMKEKGDIPEGYSVSREKKERFSLILESASTNQTSMYLCASRLEGLVSGELFFGEGSRLTVL.